This is a list of T cell receptor beta chains from one sample in a study of cytomegalovirus exposure and HLA in healthy donors. Generated by immunoSEQ multiplex PCR, the TCRdb table keeps only in-frame clones and is missing some. This sample has 180,000 or so clones; about four fifths occur once, and the top ten carry approximately 2.1%. The sequenced sample consisted of PBMCs. Source of these receptors: a woman aged 45-65 years in good health and CMV-seronegative. CDR3s leave out the opening cysteine and the closing phenylalanine or tryptophan.

J gene: TRBJ2-1; V gene: TRBV9; CDR3 protein: ASSVGLAGNNEQF
J gene: TRBJ2-5; V gene: TRBV4-2; CDR3 protein: ASSQDAPGGETQY
J gene: TRBJ2-2; V gene: TRBV27; CDR3 protein: ASSFIPGGPTGELF
J gene: TRBJ2-2; V gene: TRBV2; CDR3 protein: ASTKQGAVNTGELF
J gene: TRBJ2-1; V gene: TRBV10-1; CDR3 protein: ASSESRGGGASYNEQF
J gene: TRBJ1-6; V gene: TRBV6-6; CDR3 protein: ASSPRQAYNSPLH
J gene: TRBJ1-1; V gene: TRBV29-1; CDR3 protein: SVEDSGNTEAF
J gene: TRBJ2-1; V gene: TRBV18; CDR3 protein: ASSPTQGNEQF
J gene: TRBJ2-1; V gene: TRBV9; CDR3 protein: ASNLVGTSGYNEQF
J gene: TRBJ1-1; V gene: TRBV5-4; CDR3 protein: ASSFRGSEAF
J gene: TRBJ1-2; V gene: TRBV29-1; CDR3 protein: SVGTGVGYGYT
J gene: TRBJ2-7; V gene: TRBV28; CDR3 protein: AWGRVTNEQY
J gene: TRBJ1-1; V gene: TRBV6-5; CDR3 protein: ASSTGQGNEAF
J gene: TRBJ2-7; V gene: TRBV28; CDR3 protein: ASSPGGPSYEQY
J gene: TRBJ1-4; V gene: TRBV2; CDR3 protein: ASRGGRNEKLF
J gene: TRBJ2-3; V gene: TRBV28; CDR3 protein: ASKGLDFTQY
J gene: TRBJ2-5; V gene: TRBV7-7; CDR3 protein: ASSLDEGETQY
J gene: TRBJ1-2; V gene: TRBV6-5; CDR3 protein: ASSHTGNNYGYT
J gene: TRBJ1-1; V gene: TRBV14; CDR3 protein: ASSLPGQNTEAF
J gene: TRBJ2-7; V gene: TRBV18; CDR3 protein: ASSLQGDYEQY
J gene: TRBJ1-2; V gene: TRBV19; CDR3 protein: ASSIGGTRGYT
J gene: TRBJ2-6; V gene: TRBV7-8; CDR3 protein: ATRSYSGANVLT
J gene: TRBJ1-3; V gene: TRBV2; CDR3 protein: ASKTTAPSGNTIY
J gene: TRBJ1-1; V gene: TRBV5-1; CDR3 protein: ASSRGQLMNTEAF